Listed below are T cell receptor beta chains from one sample, sequenced in a study of neurological immune-mediated disorders. TCRdb reprocessed the 5' RACE reads with MiXCR, giving one entry per CDR3 protein. The sample carries around 30,000 distinct CDR3 sequences, over 2% recorded once. The sequencing sample was made of PBMCs. All receptors come from a woman aged 50 to 60 with multiple sclerosis. Each CDR3 is given with its conserved first and last residue. A D gene is named only where the DNA matches it firmly. The size field is filled for only some rows; it gives once, few, many or a size class.

CDR3nt: TGTGCCAGCTCACCCCTGGACAGTTTCGGCGAGCAGTACTTC; CDR3aa: CASSPLDSFGEQYF; abundance: many; v_gene: TRBV18; d_gene: .; j_gene: TRBJ2-7; len: 14
CDR3nt: TGCAGTGCTCGGACTAGATCGGGGGAGCAGTACTTC; CDR3aa: CSARTRSGEQYF; abundance: few; v_gene: TRBV20-1; d_gene: TRBD2; j_gene: TRBJ2-7; len: 12
CDR3nt: TGTGCCAGCAGTGGCCAGGGCAATCAGCCCCAGCATTTT; CDR3aa: CASSGQGNQPQHF; abundance: many; v_gene: TRBV2; d_gene: .; j_gene: TRBJ1-5; len: 13
CDR3nt: TGCGCCAGCAGCCAAGAACAGGGTTGGTCCACAGATACGCAGTATTTT; CDR3aa: CASSQEQGWSTDTQYF; abundance: many; v_gene: TRBV4-1; d_gene: .; j_gene: TRBJ2-3; len: 16
CDR3nt: TGCAGTGCTCAGACAGGGTACGTTCAGCCCCAGCATTTT; CDR3aa: CSAQTGYVQPQHF; abundance: medium-sized; v_gene: TRBV20-1; d_gene: TRBD1; j_gene: TRBJ1-5; len: 13
CDR3nt: TGTGCCACCCGAGGGACAGGCAACTATGGCTACACCTTC; CDR3aa: CATRGTGNYGYTF; abundance: many; v_gene: TRBV19; d_gene: TRBD1; j_gene: TRBJ1-2; len: 13
CDR3nt: TGTGCCAGCAGGGAGAGGGGAGGCGTATCCAATGAGCAGTTCTTC; CDR3aa: CASRERGGVSNEQFF; abundance: many; v_gene: TRBV6-5; d_gene: .; j_gene: TRBJ2-1; len: 15
CDR3nt: TGTGCCAGCAGTTTAAGAGGGGGGAGGAGCACAGATACGCAGTATTTT; CDR3aa: CASSLRGGRSTDTQYF; abundance: medium-sized; v_gene: TRBV28; d_gene: .; j_gene: TRBJ2-3; len: 16
CDR3nt: TGCAGTGCTAGAGATAATTCCGGGGCGCGACTCTATGGCTACACCTTC; CDR3aa: CSARDNSGARLYGYTF; abundance: many; v_gene: TRBV20-1; d_gene: .; j_gene: TRBJ1-2; len: 16
CDR3nt: TGCAGTGCTAGAGGAGACAGGGGGGGAACTGAAGCTTTCTTT; CDR3aa: CSARGDRGGTEAFF; abundance: many; v_gene: TRBV20-1; d_gene: TRBD1; j_gene: TRBJ1-1; len: 14
CDR3nt: TGCGCCAGCAGCCCCTGGGACAGGTCAAGCTCATATAATTCACCCCTCCACTTT; CDR3aa: CASSPWDRSSSYNSPLHF; abundance: many; v_gene: TRBV5-1; d_gene: TRBD1; j_gene: TRBJ1-6; len: 18
CDR3nt: TGTGCCAGCAGCTTACAGGTTACCGGGGAGCTGTTTTTT; CDR3aa: CASSLQVTGELFF; abundance: many; v_gene: TRBV7-2; d_gene: .; j_gene: TRBJ2-2; len: 13
CDR3nt: TGTGCCAGCAGCTTAGTTGGGGCCCGTGCGCATAATGAGCAGTTCTTC; CDR3aa: CASSLVGARAHNEQFF; abundance: many; v_gene: TRBV7-2; d_gene: .; j_gene: TRBJ2-1; len: 16
CDR3nt: TGCAGTGCTAGAGCGGAGAGGAGGAGGACCCAGTACTTC; CDR3aa: CSARAERRRTQYF; abundance: many; v_gene: TRBV20-1; d_gene: .; j_gene: TRBJ2-5; len: 13
CDR3nt: TGCGCCAGCAGCTTGGGACAGGCGAACTATGGCTACACCTTC; CDR3aa: CASSLGQANYGYTF; abundance: many; v_gene: TRBV5-1; d_gene: .; j_gene: TRBJ1-2; len: 14
CDR3nt: TGCAGTGTAGTTACCGGGGACCAAGCCATCGATGAGCAGTTCTTC; CDR3aa: CSVVTGDQAIDEQFF; abundance: many; v_gene: TRBV20-1; d_gene: .; j_gene: TRBJ2-1; len: 15
CDR3nt: TGTGCCAGCAGTCCGGTGGAAGAGACCCAGTACTTC; CDR3aa: CASSPVEETQYF; abundance: medium-sized; v_gene: TRBV6-2/TRBV6-3; d_gene: .; j_gene: TRBJ2-5; len: 12
CDR3nt: TGTGCCAGCAGCCCACAGGGAAGCATGAACACTGAAGCTTTCTTT; CDR3aa: CASSPQGSMNTEAFF; abundance: many; v_gene: TRBV7-3; d_gene: .; j_gene: TRBJ1-1; len: 15
CDR3nt: TGTGCCAGCAGCGTAGGGTTAGAAACCACAGATACGCAGTATTTT; CDR3aa: CASSVGLETTDTQYF; abundance: .; v_gene: TRBV9; d_gene: .; j_gene: TRBJ2-3; len: 15
CDR3nt: TGTGCCAGCAGTTTTACGGAGGGAAACGAGCAGTACTTC; CDR3aa: CASSFTEGNEQYF; abundance: medium-sized; v_gene: TRBV12-3/TRBV12-4; d_gene: .; j_gene: TRBJ2-7; len: 13
CDR3nt: TGCGCCAGCAGCCGGGACAGGGGGACCTACGAGCAGTACTTC; CDR3aa: CASSRDRGTYEQYF; abundance: many; v_gene: TRBV10-2; d_gene: TRBD1; j_gene: TRBJ2-7; len: 14
CDR3nt: TGTGCCAGCAGTTCTTTCGGCGGAGGGAGGACTGAAGCTTTCTTT; CDR3aa: CASSSFGGGRTEAFF; abundance: many; v_gene: TRBV28; d_gene: .; j_gene: TRBJ1-1; len: 15
CDR3nt: TGTGCCAGCCAAAGGACCTGGGGAAATGGCTACACCTTC; CDR3aa: CASQRTWGNGYTF; abundance: many; v_gene: TRBV21-1; d_gene: .; j_gene: TRBJ1-2; len: 13
CDR3nt: TGTGCCAGCAGGATGACGGATTACGAGCAGTACTTC; CDR3aa: CASRMTDYEQYF; abundance: .; v_gene: TRBV6-1; d_gene: .; j_gene: TRBJ2-7; len: 12